This record looks at one T cell receptor beta chain sequence and its context. The sample is drawn from a study of blood T cell repertoires in COVID-19. With 0 bases clipped from V and 7 bases from J, the junction kept 8 bases outside the gene matches. The CDR3 sequence is 15 residues long. Germline V CDR1 and CDR2: SGDLS, YYNGEE. Some clones are missing from TCRdb's copy, which holds only in-frame ones; the method was immunoSEQ multiplex PCR. This table has over 20,000 clones, 86% appearing once. The TCR originated in a human donor with active COVID-19. The donor label of this sample is uncertain. The chain uses TRBV9 and TRBJ1-2; the match to TRBD1 covers 8 bases. The specimen was peripheral blood. The DNA for the CDR3 is TGTGCCAGCAGCGTAGAGGGTCAGGGGGCGTCTGGCTACACCTTC. Translated, it gives CASSVEGQGASGYTF.